The 31 T cell receptor beta chains in this list originate from one sample, sequenced in a study of cytomegalovirus exposure and HLA in healthy donors (dated by TCRdb to the late 2010s). Library generation was performed with the immunoSEQ multiplex PCR assay. A mixture of 60 forward primers for TCR Vbeta segments and 13 reverse primers for TCR Jbeta segments was used in the multiplex PCR. TCRdb stores this immuneACCESS table with in-frame sequences only. Part of the clones is absent; in the studies checked, under half of the shortfall reflects unresolved V genes, and no reason is known for the rest. Here the sample has about 150,000 clones; around four fifths occur a single time. Clones ranked in the top ten supply about 4.9% of the sample. The sample consisted of PBMCs. The receptors were gathered from a girl between 5 and 17 years old in good health and CMV-seropositive.

The chain uses TRBV7-9 and TRBJ2-2; possibly TRBD1 for D (5 bases). Trimming pared 2 bases from V and 13 bases from J, leaving 11 bases between. This CDR3 has 12 amino acids. Germline loops: CDR1 SEHNR, CDR2 FQNEAQ (reference sequence). The DNA for the CDR3 is TGTGCCAGCAGCTTAAGAGACAGAGGGCTGTTTTTT. Residues: CASSLRDRGLFF.

V gene TRBV4-2 combines with J gene TRBJ1-2; 7 bases are a match to TRBD1. The trim removed 8 bases at V and 8 bases at J, leaving 14 bases unmatched. CDR3 length: 14 amino acids. Germline V CDR1 and CDR2: LGHNA, YNFKEQ. CDR3 sequence (DNA): TGTGCCAGCTCTAAGCAGGGGGTATCGGGAGGCTACACCTTC. The encoded protein is CASSKQGVSGGYTF.

In its sample, this clone was seen a few times. The CDR3 here is CASSLTSGGPRDTQYF. The CDR3 region has the DNA TGCGCCAGCAGCTTGACTAGCGGGGGACCACGAGATACGCAGTATTTT. This chain connects TRBV5-1 to TRBJ2-3; 11 positions agree with TRBD2. CDR1 and CDR2 from the germline V gene are SGHRS and YFSETQ. The J segment lost 5 bases and the V segment lost 1 base, leaving 6 bases of the junction unmatched. The CDR3 runs to 16 residues.

The rearrangement uses TRBV14 and TRBJ2-1; D might be TRBD1 (6 bases). V was cut by 3 bases and J by 4 bases, with 13 bases left in between. This CDR3 is built from 15 residues. Germline CDR1 SGHDN, CDR2 FVKESK. CDR3 in DNA: TGTGCCAGCAGCCAGGGTGGGACAAGATACAATGAGCAGTTCTTC. Amino acid sequence: CASSQGGTRYNEQFF.

This chain links TRBV11-2 with TRBJ2-7; TRBD1 might be the D (5 bases). Germline values: CDR1 SGHAT, CDR2 FQNNGV. The CDR3 spans 15 residues. V was cut by 5 bases and J by 2 bases, with 16 bases left in between. The CDR3 sequence is CASSPLTEFAYEQYF. The CDR3 nucleotides are TGTGCCAGCAGCCCCCTGACAGAATTCGCCTACGAGCAGTACTTC.

This chain connects TRBV11-2 to TRBJ1-2; D is possibly TRBD1 (5 bases). Germline CDR1 and CDR2: SGHAT and FQNNGV. V was trimmed by 5 bases and J by 6 bases, leaving 22 bases between them. The CDR3 totals 16 residues. The CDR3 DNA follows: TGTGCCAGCAGCACCAGGGCGCTCTATTCCGGTGATGGCTACACCTTC. This codes for CASSTRALYSGDGYTF.

The genes are TRBV29-1 and TRBJ2-5; 7 bases agree with TRBD2. V was pared by 4 bases and J by 4 bases, with 3 bases of the junction left unmatched. This CDR3 region has 12 residues. The germline CDR1 and CDR2 sequences are SQVTM and ANQGSEA. The CDR3 DNA is TGCAGCGTTGGGGGGGGGAGAGAGACCCAGTACTTC. Amino acid sequence: CSVGGGRETQYF.

The J gene is TRBJ1-1, the V gene TRBV10-3; D is possibly TRBD1 (6 bases). Germline V gene lookup returns CDR1 ENHRY and CDR2 SYGVKD. Trimming pared 4 bases from V and 7 bases from J, leaving 13 bases between. The CDR3 has 13 amino acids. Here the CDR3 reads CAISVVQGREAFF. CDR3 sequence (DNA): TGTGCCATCAGTGTCGTGCAGGGGCGTGAAGCTTTCTTT.

V and J are TRBV29-1 and TRBJ1-1, with 7 bases matching TRBD1. Germline trimming cut 6 bases from V and 1 base from J; bases unmatched to any gene: 5. The CDR3 is 13 residues long. CDR1 is SQVTM and CDR2 is ANQGSEA in the germline V gene. The CDR3, as DNA: TGCAGCGTACAGAGACAGGGGAACACTGAAGCTTTCTTT. Translated: CSVQRQGNTEAFF. The whole variable domain, remainder taken from reference TRBV29-1 and TRBJ1-1, is SAVISQKPSRDICQRGTSLTIQCQVDSQVTMMFWYRQQPGQSLTLIATANQGSEATYESGFVIDKFPISRPNLTFSTLTVSNMSPEDSSIYLCSVQRQGNTEAFFGQGTRLTVV.

The genes are TRBV5-1 and TRBJ1-4; tentatively, D is TRBD1 (6 bases). Germline V lookup: CDR1 SGHRS, CDR2 YFSETQ. The CDR3 consists of 15 residues. Trimming shortened V by 4 bases and J by 4 bases, and 14 bases separated the two germline ends. CDR3 DNA sequence: TGCGCCAGCAGCCTAGGGACATTAGGTAATGAAAAACTGTTTTTT. It translates to CASSLGTLGNEKLFF.

This clone was seen only once. The chain combines TRBV9 with TRBJ2-7; D possibly corresponds to TRBD1 (6 bases). The V and J ends lost 4 bases and 2 bases respectively, with 19 bases between them. Germline CDR1 and CDR2: SGDLS and YYNGEE. There are 16 residues in the CDR3. The CDR3 region is CASSPTGDISPYEQYF. The CDR3 DNA is TGTGCCAGCAGCCCAACCGGGGACATCTCTCCCTACGAGCAGTACTTC.

In its sample, this clone was seen a few times. This chain links TRBV15 with TRBJ2-3; a weak D match, TRBD2 (7 bases). The CDR3 runs 17 residues. The germline V and J ends were trimmed by 1 base and 2 bases, with 16 bases remaining between them. Germline CDR1 LNHNV, CDR2 YYDKDF (reference sequence). The CDR3 protein is CATSRVRRGRFTDTQYF. The DNA for the CDR3 is TGTGCCACCAGCAGAGTTAGGCGGGGGCGATTCACAGATACGCAGTATTTT.

The J gene is TRBJ1-1, the V gene TRBV7-9; maybe TRBD1 (5 bases). Trimming cost V 2 bases and J 6 bases, with 19 bases left between them. This CDR3 is built from 16 residues. Germline V lookup: CDR1 SEHNR, CDR2 FQNEAQ (reference sequence). The CDR3 bases are TGTGCCAGCAGCTTATATGCCCCGGGGGTCATCGCTGAAGCTTTCTTT. Translating gives CASSLYAPGVIAEAFF.

This clone came up a few times. This chain connects TRBV4-2 to TRBJ2-7; 9 bases map to TRBD1. V lost 0 bases, J lost 5 bases, and 8 bases stayed unmatched. CDR1 is LGHNA, CDR2 YNFKEQ, per germline. The CDR3 has 16 amino acids. The CDR3 is CASSQDLQGALNEQYF. The CDR3 DNA sequence: TGTGCCAGCAGCCAAGACCTACAGGGGGCGCTCAACGAGCAGTACTTC.

The chain links TRBV2 to TRBJ1-4; 10 bases align to TRBD1. The CDR3 extends over 16 amino acids. Germline-derived CDR1 and CDR2 are SNHLY and FYNNEI. V trimming: 7 bases; J trimming: 0 bases; junction bases outside the gene matches: 5. CDR3: CASTDRGRTTNEKLFF. The CDR3 coding sequence is TGTGCCAGCACTGACAGGGGGCGGACAACTAATGAAAAACTGTTTTTT.

This clone was seen only a few times. The genes are TRBV27 and TRBJ1-1; TRBD1 matches 7 bases. After removal of 4 bases from V and 2 bases from J, the junction contained 4 bases not matched to a gene. Germline V gene sequence: CDR1 MNHEY, CDR2 SMNVEV (reference sequence). The CDR3 loop spans 14 amino acids. This chain's CDR3 is CASSSGQANTEAFF. The CDR3 DNA is TGTGCCAGCAGTTCCGGACAGGCTAACACTGAAGCTTTCTTT.

Remarks on this clone: Additional DNA sequences in this sample encode the identical CDR3. The chain recombines TRBV5-1 with TRBJ1-1; D possibly corresponds to TRBD1 (5 bases). Trimming shortened V by 6 bases and J by 5 bases, and 17 bases separated the two germline ends. In germline, CDR1 is SGHRS, CDR2 YFSETQ. The CDR3 is 14 amino acids. This CDR3 reads CASKNMGLWTEAFF. The CDR3 DNA follows: TGCGCCAGCAAGAATATGGGGCTATGGACTGAAGCTTTCTTT.

This clone was counted only a few times. This chain joins TRBV2 and TRBJ1-2; 9 nucleotides align to TRBD1. The V gene end was trimmed by 6 bases and the J gene end by 6 bases; junction bases not matched to a gene: 5. The CDR3 length is 13 residues. Germline CDR1 is SNHLY and CDR2 is FYNNEI. The CDR3 here is CASSGTGWDGYTF. CDR3 nucleotide sequence: TGTGCCAGCAGCGGGACAGGGTGGGATGGCTACACCTTC. Using reference TRBV2 and TRBJ1-2 for the parts outside the CDR3, the full variable domain is EPEVTQTPSHQVTQMGQEVILRCVPISNHLYFYWYRQILGQKVEFLVSFYNNEISEKSEIFDDQFSVERPDGSNFTLKIRSTKLEDSAMYFCASSGTGWDGYTFGSGTRLTVV.

The V call is TRBV5-1, the J call TRBJ1-2, with 7 nucleotides matching TRBD1. With V trimmed by 4 bases and J by 0 bases, 6 bases remained unmatched. Per the germline V gene, CDR1 is SGHRS and CDR2 is YFSETQ. This CDR3 has 15 amino acids. For the CDR3, the DNA is TGCGCCAGCAGCCTGGGGACAGAGGCTAACTATGGCTACACCTTC. Amino acid sequence: CASSLGTEANYGYTF.

The chain couples TRBV7-7 to TRBJ2-7, with 7 positions matching TRBD1. The V gene's germline CDR1 is SSHAT and CDR2 FNYEAQ (reference sequence). CDR3 length: 12 amino acids. DNA of the CDR3: TGTGTCCAGAACAGGGGATTCTACGAGCAGTACTTC. This translates into CVQNRGFYEQYF.

The genes are TRBV6-1 and TRBJ1-4; the D gene is possibly TRBD1 (6 bases). V was cut by 4 bases and J by 0 bases, with 12 bases left in between. Germline CDR1 and CDR2: MNHNS and SASEGT. The CDR3 covers 16 residues. The CDR3 sequence: CASSGGQIATNEKLFF. Here the CDR3 DNA reads TGTGCCAGCAGTGGGGGACAAATAGCAACTAATGAAAAACTGTTTTTT.

This sequence joins TRBV9 and TRBJ1-2; 7 nucleotides agree with TRBD1. Looked up from germline, CDR1 is SGDLS and CDR2 is YYNGEE. CDR3 size: 14 residues. J gave up 0 bases and V 6 bases, and 5 bases lay outside the gene matches. The CDR3 DNA sequence: TGTGCCAGCAACCCGGGACAGACTAACTATGGCTACACCTTC. Encoded protein: CASNPGQTNYGYTF. Combining the CDR3 with reference TRBV9 and TRBJ1-2 gives the whole variable domain DSGVTQTPKHLITATGQRVTLRCSPRSGDLSVYWYQQSLDQGLQFLIQYYNGEERAKGNILERFSAQQFPDLHSELNLSSLELGDSALYFCASNPGQTNYGYTFGSGTRLTVV.

This rearrangement joins TRBV7-9 to TRBJ1-1; D remains unclear. CDR3 length: 14 amino acids. The germline CDR1 and CDR2 sequences are SEHNR and FQNEAQ (reference sequence). Trimming took off 5 bases at V and 10 bases at J, with 20 bases between the two ends. The CDR3 nucleotides read TGTGCCAGCAGCCCCCCCTCGTGGGGAGCTGGAGCTTTCTTT. Amino acid sequence: CASSPPSWGAGAFF.

The table lists this clone with a few counts. The V and J genes are TRBV6-6 and TRBJ1-3; D not resolved. Germline CDR1 is MNHNY and CDR2 is SVGAGI (reference sequence). Trimming left V 6 bases short and J 0 bases short, with 12 bases between. The CDR3 totals 15 residues. This CDR3 is CASRSHSSSGNTIYF. The CDR3 region has the DNA TGTGCCAGCAGGTCCCATTCCAGCTCTGGAAACACCATATATTTT.

V usage is TRBV6-5 and J usage is TRBJ2-3; D is unresolved. Germline V gives CDR1 MNHEY, CDR2 SVGAGI. V was pared by 0 bases and J by 0 bases, with 7 bases between. The CDR3 has 15 amino acids. The DNA of the CDR3 is TGTGCCAGCAGTTACTCGACAACTAGCACAGATACGCAGTATTTT. Amino acid sequence: CASSYSTTSTDTQYF.

This chain joins TRBV19 and TRBJ2-3; D gene uncertain. Trimming removed 3 bases at V and 0 bases at J, with 7 bases between. The germline gives CDR1 LNHDA, CDR2 SQIVND (reference sequence). The CDR3 is 14 residues long. The CDR3, as DNA: TGTGCCAGTAGTATCTTGCAGAGCACAGATACGCAGTATTTT. Amino acid sequence: CASSILQSTDTQYF.

With respect to this clone: This sample includes further DNA sequences coding for the same CDR3. The CDR3 spells CASSSLAGGPNEQFF. In DNA, the CDR3 is TGTGCCAGCAGTTCTCTAGCGGGGGGGCCCAATGAGCAGTTCTTC. The rearrangement uses TRBV27 and TRBJ2-1, with 12 nucleotides matching TRBD2. Trimming cost V 4 bases and J 6 bases; bases outside gene matches: 4. The germline V gene encodes CDR1 MNHEY and CDR2 SMNVEV (reference sequence). The CDR3 length is 15 residues.

This chain uses TRBV6-1 with TRBJ2-7; 9 nucleotides match TRBD1. The junction had 3 bases not matched to a gene; V was cut back by 6 bases and J by 3 bases. Per germline, CDR1 MNHNS and CDR2 SASEGT. The length of the CDR3 is 13 residues. CDR3 residues: CASSLDRGYEQYF. In nucleotides, the CDR3 is TGTGCCAGCAGCTTGGACAGGGGCTACGAGCAGTACTTC.

CDR3 bases: TGTGCCAGCAGTGATTGGCAGTTTAACACTGAAGCTTTCTTT. Its protein product is CASSDWQFNTEAFF. The chain uses TRBV6-1 and TRBJ1-1; the D is unclear. Trimming left V 3 bases short and J 2 bases short, with 10 bases between. From germline, CDR1 is MNHNS and CDR2 SASEGT. CDR3 length: 14 residues.

The chain couples TRBV30 to TRBJ1-6; 10 bases fit TRBD1. This CDR3 spans 14 amino acids. CDR1 is GTSNPN, CDR2 SVGIG, per germline (reference sequence). V shed 1 base and J 10 bases; nucleotides not matched to a gene: 4. Written as DNA, the CDR3 is TGTGCCTGGAGTGGTGACAGGGGGCTGTCACCCCTCCACTTT. Translating it yields CAWSGDRGLSPLHF.

There are a few counts of this clone. The chain is built from TRBV5-1 and TRBJ1-1; 7 bases agree with TRBD1. The V gene's germline CDR1 is SGHRS and CDR2 YFSETQ. The CDR3 is made up of 13 amino acids. The ends lost 0 bases at V and 6 bases at J; junction bases unmatched: 2. CDR3 region: CASSLEQGAEAFF. CDR3 nucleotide sequence: TGCGCCAGCAGCTTGGAGCAGGGGGCTGAAGCTTTCTTT. The variable domain in full, with the rest retrieved from reference TRBV5-1 and TRBJ1-1, is KAGVTQTPRYLIKTRGQQVTLSCSPISGHRSVSWYQQTPGQGLQFLFEYFSETQRNKGNFPGRFSGRQFSNSRSEMNVSTLELGDSALYLCASSLEQGAEAFFGQGTRLTVV.